This TCR beta chain is drawn from a study of Ad26.COV2.S vaccination and SARS-CoV-2 variants. Study summary: It was the COV1001 Ad26.COV2.S trial arm that included the donor.

As for treatment: 15 to 20 received Ad26.COV2.S at low or high dose, single or two shots; five or six received placebo; per-sample allocation not given. Collection of the samples took place on day 63 after the first injection of vaccine or placebo. With respect to this clone: The antigen is not known.

Germline V gives CDR1 KGHSH, CDR2 LQKENI. CDR3 length equals 14 residues. V lost 3 bases, J lost 2 bases, and 4 bases stayed unmatched. Study-wide results and limits: The TCR-based breadth and depth measures might underestimate overall T cell responses.

The method was immunoSEQ multiplex PCR; TCRdb's version includes in-frame clones alone and lacks a portion of them. The repertoire holds 350,000 to 400,000 clones, with 70% to 90% as singletons. The sequence was collected from a person aged 18 to 65 who received the Ad26.COV2.S COVID-19 vaccine or a placebo. The sequences come from peripheral blood, collected in a trial of Ad26.COV2.S vaccine versus placebo. This chain uses TRBV18 with TRBJ2-7; 7 bases agree with TRBD1. CDR3 amino acids: CASSPETGPYEQYF. Written as DNA, the CDR3 is TGTGCCAGCTCACCCGAGACAGGGCCCTACGAGCAGTACTTC.